The 4 T cell receptor beta chains given below trace back to one sample, sequenced in a study of blood T cell repertoires in COVID-19. TCRdb's copy holds only in-frame clones and misses some; the assay was immunoSEQ multiplex PCR. The data hold about 170,000 clones, with 86% observed a single time. What was sequenced was peripheral blood. The receptors originated from a man between 65 and 85 years old with acute or convalescent COVID-19.

In DNA, the CDR3 is TGTGCCAGCTCGGGGGACAGGGGCAATGAAAAACTGTTTTTT. Translating it yields CASSGDRGNEKLFF. This chain connects TRBV18 to TRBJ1-4; 10 nucleotides agree with TRBD1. The CDR3 has 14 residues. Germline lookup yields CDR1 KGHSH and CDR2 LQKENI. The trim removed 6 bases at V and 5 bases at J, leaving 3 bases unmatched.

V gene TRBV5-5 combines with J gene TRBJ2-1; 7 nucleotides align to TRBD2. The V gene's germline CDR1 is SGHKS and CDR2 YYEKEE (reference sequence). The CDR3 runs to 17 residues. V shed 0 bases, J shed 2 bases, and the junction held 8 bases outside the gene matches. The CDR3 nucleotides read TGTGCCAGCAGCTTGGGTCCACTAGCGCAAACCTACAATGAGCAGTTCTTC. Its protein is CASSLGPLAQTYNEQFF.

This sequence joins TRBV27 and TRBJ1-2, with a possible D match to TRBD1 (6 bases). This CDR3 contains 19 residues. Between the trimmed V and J ends, which lost 3 bases and 8 bases, there was a span of 31 bases. Germline V CDR1 and CDR2: MNHEY, SMNVEV (reference sequence). This CDR3 reads CASSFFPFGTRDGVGGYTF. The CDR3 nucleotides are TGTGCCAGCAGTTTTTTCCCGTTCGGGACACGGGACGGGGTGGGCGGCTACACCTTC.

This chain joins TRBV28 and TRBJ1-5, with D maybe TRBD1 (5 bases). The CDR3 sequence is 17 residues long. V gave up 5 bases and J gave up 0 bases, with 17 bases separating them. CDR1 is MDHEN and CDR2 is SYDVKM in the germline V gene. For the CDR3, the DNA is TGTGCCAGCAGTATGCCGGGGGGAGGATATAGCAATCAGCCCCAGCATTTT. Protein: CASSMPGGGYSNQPQHF.